This T cell receptor (beta chain) emerged from a study of T cell responses to AZD1222 COVID-19 vaccine listed by TCRdb under 2021. At the level of the whole study: AZD1222 recipients whose second dose came at about 4 weeks and those whose second dose came at about 12 weeks were combined into one group, since spike-specific TCR depth and breadth did not differ between the two schedules. Enrollment into the trials was organized by age into subgroups of 18-55, 56-69 and 70-plus years, and those subgroups contained roughly 150, 30 and 60 TCR-sequenced participants, respectively. A total of about 230 trial participants underwent TCR sequencing, of whom 207 received two doses of AZD1222 and around 26 received two doses of the MenACWY control vaccine.

The CDR3 regions of human TCRbeta chains were analyzed by immunosequencing. Per the authors' processing: TCRs in the repertoires were compared against a reference library of SARS-CoV-2-specific TCRs that had been generated with the MIRA antigen-specificity platform. Breadth was defined as the fraction of unique TCRs that were SARS-CoV-2-associated. Depth was defined as the fraction of total T cells that were SARS-CoV-2-associated. Each spike-specific TCR was assigned to its reactive spike region and to a CD4 or CD8 class using the MIRA data. Log10-transformed breadth and depth values were compared by one-way ANOVA with Sidak's multiple comparisons tests. TCRdb re-hosts the immuneACCESS table, in-frame sequences only. Its copies lack some clones; in the studies checked, an unresolved V gene accounts for under half of them, and the cause for the rest is not known. V and J calls and clone size are copied from that table; D and trimming were computed from the DNA. In this sample the table shows some 150,000 clones, more than 90% of which occur a single time. Of the sample, about 1.5% is held by the ten largest clones.

A remark on this clone: Which antigen it targets is not known. One base away there is no much larger clone; base qualities are not given.

The paper's findings and limits, for the study overall: Epitopes outside the regions mutated in the B.1.351 and B.1.1.7 variants were reportedly recognized by nearly half of the unique spike-specific TCRs. Because no samples from the day 14 peak response were available, repertoires could be characterized only after the peak T cell response. The vaccine-associated CD4 TCRs covered the entire spike protein, and the dominant responses fell in regions 160-218 and 743-854. In the small 56-69-year group, the increase in depth fell short of significance, most likely because of low power. A significant rise in spike-specific TCR breadth and depth was observed after two AZD1222 doses relative to day 0 and relative to MenACWY recipients. Only six AZD1222 recipients were SARS-CoV-2 seropositive at baseline, limiting conclusions about previously exposed vaccinees. Participants were mostly white British, with more females than males. The authors suggested clonal diversity may have been underestimated.

The time point label of this sample denotes: baseline before first vaccination. The vaccinee samples were drawn from two UK trials, COV001 and COV002, one of which was a single-blind randomized controlled phase 2/3 trial testing AZD1222 (ChAdOx1 nCoV-19) in healthy adults. Trial participant PBMC samples were collected at day 0 and day 28 after the second dose for TCRbeta chain sequencing. V drops 5 bases and J drops 4 bases, leaving 24 bases in between. The CDR1 and CDR2 encoded by the germline V gene are SGHTA and FQGNSA. Including cysteine and phenylalanine, the CDR3 has 18 amino acids. Here the CDR3 DNA is all that survives: 54 bases in frame from base 1.

Material: peripheral blood, obtained on day 0 of AZD1222 vaccination. This TCR derives from an adult in good health. This chain joins TRBV7-2 to TRBJ1-3; the best D guess is TRBD1, with 5 bases matching. The DNA reads TGTGCCAGCAGCCCCCACACCGGGACCCATCGCTACGGAAACACCATATATTTT. Its protein product is CASSPHTGTHRYGNTIYF.